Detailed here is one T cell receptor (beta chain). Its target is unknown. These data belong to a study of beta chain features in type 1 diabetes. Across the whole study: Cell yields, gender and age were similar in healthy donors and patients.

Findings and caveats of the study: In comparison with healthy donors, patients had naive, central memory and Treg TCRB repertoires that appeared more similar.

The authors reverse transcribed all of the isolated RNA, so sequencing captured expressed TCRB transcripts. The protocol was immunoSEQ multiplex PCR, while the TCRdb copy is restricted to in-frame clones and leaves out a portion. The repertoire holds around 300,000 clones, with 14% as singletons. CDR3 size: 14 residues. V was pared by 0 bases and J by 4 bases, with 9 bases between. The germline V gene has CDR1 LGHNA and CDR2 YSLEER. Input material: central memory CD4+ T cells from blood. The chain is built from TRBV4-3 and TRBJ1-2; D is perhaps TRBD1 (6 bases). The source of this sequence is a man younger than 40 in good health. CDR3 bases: TGCGCCAGCAGCCAAGACACAGGGATCTATGGCTACACCTTC. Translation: CASSQDTGIYGYTF.